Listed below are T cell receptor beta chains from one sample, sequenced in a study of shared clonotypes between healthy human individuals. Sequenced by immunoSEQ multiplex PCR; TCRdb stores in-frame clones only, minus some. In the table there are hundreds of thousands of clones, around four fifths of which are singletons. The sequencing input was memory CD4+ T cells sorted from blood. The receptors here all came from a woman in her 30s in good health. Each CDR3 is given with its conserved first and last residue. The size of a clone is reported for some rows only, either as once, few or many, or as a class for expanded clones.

CDR3 protein: CASSLGALAGANEQYF; V gene: TRBV7-2; clone size: .
CDR3 protein: CAWVRGSQETQYF; V gene: TRBV30; clone size: .
CDR3 protein: CASSAGQGASDTQYF; V gene: TRBV11-2; clone size: .
CDR3 protein: CASSLGQGSTDTQYF; V gene: TRBV7-9; clone size: few
CDR3 protein: CASSLGQDADTQYF; V gene: TRBV5-1; clone size: once
CDR3 protein: CASSLDLAGELFF; V gene: TRBV27; clone size: .
CDR3 protein: CASSFTSGRVSEQFF; V gene: TRBV7-2; clone size: once
CDR3 protein: CASSTGAGYTF; V gene: TRBV6-5; clone size: .
CDR3 protein: CASSQTPGPTSKQYF; V gene: TRBV7-8; clone size: .
CDR3 protein: CASTKTSSGGYGYTF; V gene: TRBV25-1; clone size: .
CDR3 protein: CASSVRQGIYSNQPQHF; V gene: TRBV6-1; clone size: .
CDR3 protein: CAWSRTGRWDGYTF; V gene: TRBV30; clone size: .
CDR3 protein: CATSRDPSAGTYNEQFF; V gene: TRBV15; clone size: .
CDR3 protein: CASSLAGTLQETQYF; V gene: TRBV7-2; clone size: once
CDR3 protein: CASSLELGLTQYF; V gene: TRBV7-2; clone size: .
CDR3 protein: CASRSRQGDLYGYTF; V gene: TRBV5-1; clone size: .
CDR3 protein: CASSPGDFQETQYF; V gene: TRBV5-4; clone size: .
CDR3 protein: CASRGSGNTIYF; V gene: TRBV19; clone size: .
CDR3 protein: CASSQGAQGARNQPQHF; V gene: TRBV4-1; clone size: .
CDR3 protein: CASSPLAGAYNEQFF; V gene: TRBV7-3; clone size: .
CDR3 protein: CASSTGLARDTQYF; V gene: TRBV10-1; clone size: few
CDR3 protein: CAWRREVYNEQFF; V gene: TRBV30; clone size: .
CDR3 protein: CASSIGQANLYGYTF; V gene: TRBV19; clone size: .
CDR3 protein: CASSTKRRLAVNNEQFF; V gene: TRBV19; clone size: few
CDR3 protein: CASSMDRVGGYTF; V gene: TRBV6-5; clone size: .
CDR3 protein: CATSRELSSGVFYQETQYF; V gene: TRBV15; clone size: .
CDR3 protein: CASSLVSSGSDEQYF; V gene: TRBV7-9; clone size: .
CDR3 protein: CASARGPGANVLTF; V gene: TRBV9; clone size: .
CDR3 protein: CASSYRPAANYGYTF; V gene: TRBV6-5; clone size: .
CDR3 protein: CASPGYGTGNNEQFF; V gene: TRBV19; clone size: many
CDR3 protein: CASSIYRVGYGYTF; V gene: TRBV19; clone size: few
CDR3 protein: CASTHLGINEQFF; V gene: TRBV7-9; clone size: .
CDR3 protein: CASTRTRTSLGGSYNEQFF; V gene: TRBV7-2; clone size: .
CDR3 protein: CASSVTGGLNTEAFF; V gene: TRBV18; clone size: .
CDR3 protein: CASSLPQGRTEAFF; V gene: TRBV7-2; clone size: .
CDR3 protein: CAWIGGLGETQYF; V gene: TRBV30; clone size: .
CDR3 protein: CSVEGGTVEAFF; V gene: TRBV29-1; clone size: .
CDR3 protein: CASSLSGGTEAFF; V gene: TRBV11-2; clone size: .
CDR3 protein: CASSRPSVYNEQFF; V gene: TRBV28; clone size: .
CDR3 protein: CASSRLSRGGKDGYTF; V gene: TRBV7-8; clone size: .
CDR3 protein: CASSQTNTGIYGYTF; V gene: TRBV28; clone size: .